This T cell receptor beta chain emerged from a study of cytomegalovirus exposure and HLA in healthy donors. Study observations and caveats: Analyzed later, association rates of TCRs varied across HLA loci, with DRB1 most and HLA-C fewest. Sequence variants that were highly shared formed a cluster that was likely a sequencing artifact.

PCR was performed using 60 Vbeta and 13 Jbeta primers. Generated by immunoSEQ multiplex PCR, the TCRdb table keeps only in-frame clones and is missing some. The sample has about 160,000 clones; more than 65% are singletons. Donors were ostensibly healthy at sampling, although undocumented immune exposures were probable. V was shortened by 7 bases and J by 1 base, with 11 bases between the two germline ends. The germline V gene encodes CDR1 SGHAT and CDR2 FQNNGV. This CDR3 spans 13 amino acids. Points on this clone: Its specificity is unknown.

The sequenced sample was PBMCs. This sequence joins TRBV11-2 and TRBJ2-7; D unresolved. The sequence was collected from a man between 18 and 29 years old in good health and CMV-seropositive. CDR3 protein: CASNYHKSYEQYF. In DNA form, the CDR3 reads TGTGCCAGCAACTATCACAAGTCCTACGAGCAGTACTTC. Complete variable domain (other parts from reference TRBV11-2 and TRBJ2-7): EAGVAQSPRYKIIEKRQSVAFWCNPISGHATLYWYQQILGQGPKLLIQFQNNGVVDDSQLPKDRFSAERLKGVDSTLKIQPAKLEDSAVYLCASNYHKSYEQYFGPGTRLTVT.